Following are 27 T cell receptor beta chains from one sample sequenced in a study of tumor-infiltrating lymphocytes in primary liver carcinoma. Researchers generated TCR beta cDNA from about 500 ng of total RNA, relying on a constant-region primer. A slightly modified ARM-PCR protocol with three nested multiplex PCR rounds produced these TCR beta libraries. Researchers ran the first two PCR rounds for roughly 10 cycles each with TRBV1-TRBV30 forward primers and a C-beta reverse primer. Each CDR3 protein gets one entry after TCRdb re-called the multiplex PCR reads with MiXCR. The data show 90,000 to 150,000 distinct CDR3 sequences, 55% to 70% seen once. DNA and RNA were both co-extracted from around 20-30 mg of bulk tissue that had not been sorted. Sequencing was performed on tumor-adjacent normal liver tissue. The receptors shown here come from a woman between 55 and 75 years old with primary liver carcinoma and hepatitis B virus infection.

CDR3 bases: TGCAGCGTTGAAGAGGAGACAGGGTTCTTGTACGAGCAGTACTTC. Residues: CSVEEETGFLYEQYF. V is TRBV29-1 and J is TRBJ2-7; 7 nucleotides align to TRBD1. This CDR3 has 15 amino acids. CDR1 and CDR2 from the germline V gene are SQVTM and ANQGSEA. V trimming: 0 bases; J trimming: 4 bases; junction bases outside the gene matches: 9.

The chain joins TRBV6-2 or TRBV6-3 to TRBJ1-5, with 7 bases lining up with TRBD1. V trimming: 9 bases; J trimming: 5 bases; junction bases outside the gene matches: 10. The CDR3 runs to 14 residues. Looked up from germline, CDR1 is MNHEY and CDR2 is SVGEGT. DNA for the CDR3: TGTGCCAGTACAGGGGCAACGAGCGATCAGCCCCAGCATTTT. It specifies CASTGATSDQPQHF.

This clonotype was seen only a few times. Just one base apart from a much larger clone, this may be a read error. CDR3 loop: CASSSIDSRDTQYF. CDR3 DNA: TGTGCCAGCAGCTCAATCGACAGTAGAGATACCCAGTACTTC. The chain employs TRBV6-1 and TRBJ2-5; D perhaps matches TRBD1 (5 bases). The V end lost 6 bases, the J end lost 8 bases, and 19 bases lay between the germline ends. The CDR3 length is 14 residues. Germline-derived CDR1 and CDR2 are MNHNS and SASEGT.

This clonotype showed up many times. The genes are TRBV10-3 and TRBJ2-2; perhaps TRBD1 as D (6 bases). Trimming stripped 4 bases from V and 4 bases from J, with 13 bases between. Germline V gene data show CDR1 as ENHRY and CDR2 as SYGVKD. CDR3 size: 15 residues. The DNA of the CDR3 is TGTGCCATCAGTGGGAGGACAGTTGGCACCGGGGAGCTGTTTTTT. The encoded protein is CAISGRTVGTGELFF.

By proportion, this clonotype is medium-sized (0.01 to 0.1%). J is TRBJ1-1 and V is TRBV4-2, with D uncertain. V was cut by 1 base and J by 0 bases, with 12 bases left in between. This CDR3 is 16 amino acids long. Germline CDR1 and CDR2: LGHNA and YNFKEQ. The CDR3 region is CASSQVAGRMNTEAFF. The CDR3, as DNA: TGTGCCAGCAGCCAAGTGGCAGGTAGGATGAACACTGAAGCTTTCTTT.

This chain uses TRBV11-2 with TRBJ2-6; D is undetermined. The CDR3 runs to 15 residues. Germline-derived CDR1 and CDR2 are SGHAT and FQNNGV. With 9 bases removed from V and 5 bases from J, the gap between germline ends came to 17 bases. CDR3 nucleotides: TGTGCCAGGAGCGCGACGAGCACTCGGGCCAACGTCCTGACTTTC. It encodes CARSATSTRANVLTF.

Remarks on this clonotype: A much larger clonotype is one base distant, so this may be a read error. This rearrangement joins TRBV5-1 to TRBJ2-3; maybe TRBD1 (5 bases). The CDR3 covers 13 residues. CDR1 SGHRS and CDR2 YFSETQ come from the germline V gene. CDR3 nucleotides: TGCGCCAGCAGCGGGGCGACCACAGATATGCAGTATTTT. It codes for CASSGATTDMQYF.

In this sample, this clonotype turned up once. A read error may account for a junction end that differs from germline. The chain uses TRBV10-3 and TRBJ2-5; 8 bases match TRBD2. The CDR3 has 14 residues. Germline CDR1 is ENHRY and CDR2 is SYGVKD. The CDR3 spells CAISLSGKGESQYF. DNA for the CDR3: TGTGCTATCAGTCTTAGCGGGAAGGGTGAGAGCCAGTACTTC.

Concerning this clonotype: Because the CDR3 is missing its conserved closing phenylalanine or tryptophan, this is likely a read error. CDR3 in DNA: TGTGCCAGCCGCTTAGGGCAGAGAACAGAAACGCAGTATTCT. This translates into CASRLGQRTETQYS. This chain joins TRBV11-1 and TRBJ2-3; no firm D call. CDR3 length equals 14 residues. Germline V gene data show CDR1 as SGHAT and CDR2 as FQDESV (reference sequence).

This clonotype was seen many times. The chain has TRBV6-6 and TRBJ1-1; D is perhaps TRBD1 (5 bases). V gave up 8 bases and J gave up 3 bases, with 10 bases separating them. Looked up from germline, CDR1 is MNHNY and CDR2 is SVGAGI (reference sequence). The CDR3 totals 12 residues. The CDR3 sequence is CASSRGDTEAFF. The DNA of the CDR3 is TGTGCCAGCTCGCGGGGGGACACTGAAGCTTTCTTT.

This rearrangement joins TRBV11-2 to TRBJ2-7; D might be TRBD1 (5 bases). Germline V lookup: CDR1 SGHAT, CDR2 FQNNGV. CDR3 size: 15 residues. Trimming stripped 9 bases from V and 2 bases from J, with 20 bases between. The chain's CDR3 is CASSLVPTEAYEQYF. In nucleotides, the CDR3 is TGTGCCAGTAGCCTAGTCCCGACAGAGGCCTACGAGCAGTACTTC.

In the case of this clonotype: The junction does not match germline at one end; this may be a read error. The CDR3 reads CASSIGAGLAGGSSYNKQLF. Written as DNA, the CDR3 is TGTGCCAGCAGCATCGGTGCGGGACTAGCGGGAGGTAGCTCCTACAATAAGCAGCTCTTC. The rearrangement joins TRBV5-6 to TRBJ2-1, with 15 bases aligning to TRBD2. The germline V gene has CDR1 SGHDT and CDR2 YYEEEE. CDR3 length: 20 amino acids.

This clonotype was seen repeatedly, ten times or more. The V call is TRBV7-9, the J call TRBJ1-6; 7 positions agree with TRBD1. CDR1 and CDR2 (germline): SEHNR, FQNEAQ (reference sequence). Trimming cost V 0 bases and J 4 bases; bases outside gene matches: 6. This CDR3 contains 17 residues. The DNA of the CDR3 is TGTGCCAGCAGCTTAGCATCAGGGACAGCTTATAATTCACCCCTCCACTTT. Translating it yields CASSLASGTAYNSPLHF.

This chain connects TRBV11-2 to TRBJ2-1; TRBD2 matches 7 bases. The CDR3 spans 17 residues. The junction had 18 bases not matched to a gene; V was cut back by 5 bases and J by 8 bases. CDR1 is SGHAT and CDR2 is FQNNGV in the germline V gene. The CDR3 DNA is TGTGCCAGCAGCAGGAGACTAATGGGAGGGCCGAGGGATGAGCAGTTCTTC. It translates to CASSRRLMGGPRDEQFF.

Regarding this clonotype: The junction and the germline gene differ at one end; a read error may be behind it. The chain has TRBV7-8 and TRBJ2-3; 10 positions match TRBD2. CDR1 and CDR2 (germline): SGHVS, FQNEAQ. The length of the CDR3 is 16 residues. The CDR3 reads CASNLRLAGHTDTQYF. In DNA, the CDR3 is TGTGCCAGCAACTTAAGACTAGCGGGTCATACAGATACGCAGTATTTT.

This chain links TRBV29-1 with TRBJ2-5; perhaps TRBD2 as D (6 bases). The V and J ends lost 5 bases and 5 bases respectively, with 21 bases between them. This CDR3 has 15 amino acids. In germline, CDR1 is SQVTM, CDR2 ANQGSEA. The DNA of the CDR3 is TGCAGCGTTAAAATAACGGGAGCCGCTCCGGAGACCCAGTACTTC. Translating it yields CSVKITGAAPETQYF.

A note on this clonotype: The germline gene is not matched at one end of the junction; a read error may be the cause. The chain has TRBV5-5 and TRBJ1-6; D unresolved. The germline V gene encodes CDR1 SGHKS and CDR2 YYEKEE (reference sequence). The length of the CDR3 is 12 residues. CDR3 in DNA: TGTGCCAGCAGCTCGGTGAATTCAGCCCTCCACTTT. Translated, it gives CASSSVNSALHF.

The rearrangement joins TRBV6-6 to TRBJ1-1; D remains unclear. This CDR3 is built from 14 residues. Germline V CDR1 and CDR2: MNHNY, SVGAGI (reference sequence). Deletions cut 7 bases from V and 6 bases from J, with 18 bases between. The CDR3 DNA reads TGTGCCAGCATCAGATGCGGTGTAGACGCTGAAGCTTTCTTT. This encodes CASIRCGVDAEAFF.

Comment on this clonotype: Lacking the conserved final phenylalanine or tryptophan, this CDR3 likely reflects a read error. The chain is built from TRBV12-3 or TRBV12-4 and TRBJ1-1, with no clear D. The CDR3 is 12 amino acids. CDR3 protein: CPSSLGMTEAFL. The DNA for the CDR3 is TGTCCCAGCAGTTTGGGAATGACTGAAGCTTTCCTT.

With regard to this clonotype: This clone may be a read error of a much larger clone one base away. The chain links TRBV28 to TRBJ2-2; 8 bases are a match to TRBD1. Per germline, CDR1 MDHEN and CDR2 SYDVKM. The CDR3 is 15 residues long. CDR3: CASSTRTGNTEELFF. The CDR3 DNA is TGTGCCAGCAGTACTAGGACAGGGAACACCGAGGAGCTGTTTTTT.

This clonotype was detected many times. This chain joins TRBV10-3 and TRBJ2-2; D is unresolved. With 2 bases removed from V and 3 bases from J, the gap between germline ends came to 10 bases. CDR1 and CDR2 (germline): ENHRY, SYGVKD. CDR3 size: 15 residues. DNA of the CDR3: TGTGCCATCAGTGAGAATTCGGCGTACACCGGGGAGCTGTTTTTT. Translated, it gives CAISENSAYTGELFF.

A single count supports this clonotype. With a much larger clone just one base away, this may be a read error. V usage is TRBV5-1 and J usage is TRBJ2-3; 9 bases align to TRBD1. Germline CDR1 and CDR2: SGHRS and YFSETQ. The CDR3 loop spans 15 amino acids. Here the CDR3 reads CASSFTGGIADMQYF. CDR3 in DNA: TGCGCCAGCAGCTTCACAGGGGGCATCGCAGATATGCAGTATTTT.

This clonotype was picked up one time. Sequence at one end of the junction differs from germline and may be a read error. The J gene is TRBJ2-3, the V gene TRBV6-1; 10 bases align to TRBD2. Per the germline V gene, CDR1 is MNHNS and CDR2 is SASEGT. This CDR3 comprises 16 residues. The CDR3 protein is CASRGTSAESWDTQYF. DNA for the CDR3: TGTGCCAGCAGAGGGACTAGCGCCGAGAGTTGGGATACTCAGTATTTT.

The chain is built from TRBV6-5 and TRBJ2-7, with D perhaps matching TRBD2 (5 bases). This CDR3 comprises 14 residues. V gave up 5 bases and J gave up 4 bases, with 15 bases separating them. The germline CDR1 and CDR2 sequences are MNHEY and SVGAGI. CDR3 sequence (DNA): TGTGCCAGCAGTGACGGGGAACAGCGATACGAGCAGTACTTC. Translated: CASSDGEQRYEQYF.

This clonotype was seen ten or more times. The chain has TRBV6-6 and TRBJ2-3; D is perhaps TRBD2 (6 bases). Per germline, CDR1 MNHNY and CDR2 SVGAGI (reference sequence). V was trimmed by 8 bases and J by 1 base, leaving 10 bases between them. The CDR3 has 13 residues. Written as DNA, the CDR3 is TGTGCCAGCCTCGGGGGTGGCACAGATACGCAGTATTTT. This translates into CASLGGGTDTQYF.

V is TRBV5-5 and J is TRBJ2-3, with D perhaps being TRBD1 or TRBD2 (5 bases each). The germline V and J ends were trimmed by 7 bases and 13 bases, with 19 bases remaining between them. The CDR3 contains 12 residues. In germline, CDR1 is SGHKS, CDR2 YYEKEE (reference sequence). In DNA form, the CDR3 reads TGTGCCAGCGGTCCCTGGGACGATACAGAGTATTTT. It translates to CASGPWDDTEYF.

About this clonotype: A clone one base away is much larger, so this may be a read error. The rearrangement uses TRBV6-4 and TRBJ2-2; D is uncertain. The CDR3 totals 13 residues. Germline CDR1 MRHNA, CDR2 SNTAGT. The DNA of the CDR3 is TGTACCAGCAGTGATACGTCGTCGCGGGAGCTGTTTTTT. Protein sequence: CTSSDTSSRELFF.